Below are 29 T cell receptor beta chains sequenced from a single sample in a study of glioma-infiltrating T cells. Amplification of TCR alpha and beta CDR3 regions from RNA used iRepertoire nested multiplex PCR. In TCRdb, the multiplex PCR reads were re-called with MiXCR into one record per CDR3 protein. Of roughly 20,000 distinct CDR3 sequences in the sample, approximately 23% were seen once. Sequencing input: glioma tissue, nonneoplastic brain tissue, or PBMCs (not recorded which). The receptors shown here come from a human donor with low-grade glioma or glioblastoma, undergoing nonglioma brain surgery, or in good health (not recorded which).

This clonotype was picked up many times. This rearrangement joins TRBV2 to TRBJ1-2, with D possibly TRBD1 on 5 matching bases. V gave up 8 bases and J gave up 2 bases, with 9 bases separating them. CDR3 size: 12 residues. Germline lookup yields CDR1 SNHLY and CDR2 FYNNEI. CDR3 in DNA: TGTGCCAGCCTCCAGGGCAACTATGGCTACACCTTC. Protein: CASLQGNYGYTF. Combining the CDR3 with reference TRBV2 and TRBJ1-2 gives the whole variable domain EPEVTQTPSHQVTQMGQEVILRCVPISNHLYFYWYRQILGQKVEFLVSFYNNEISEKSEIFDDQFSVERPDGSNFTLKIRSTKLEDSAMYFCASLQGNYGYTFGSGTRLTVV.

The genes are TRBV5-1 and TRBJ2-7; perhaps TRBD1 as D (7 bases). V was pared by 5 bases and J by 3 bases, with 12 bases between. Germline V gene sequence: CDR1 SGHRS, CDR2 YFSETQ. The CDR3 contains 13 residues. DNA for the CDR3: TGCGCCAGCAGAGACAGGGAGGACTACGAGCAGTACTTC. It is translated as CASRDREDYEQYF.

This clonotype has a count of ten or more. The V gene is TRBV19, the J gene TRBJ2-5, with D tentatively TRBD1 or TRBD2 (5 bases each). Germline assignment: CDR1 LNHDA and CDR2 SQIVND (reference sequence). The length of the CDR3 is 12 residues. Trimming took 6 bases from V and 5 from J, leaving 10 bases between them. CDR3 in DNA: TGTGCCAGTAGATCTGAGGGGGAGACCCAGTACTTC. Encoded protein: CASRSEGETQYF.

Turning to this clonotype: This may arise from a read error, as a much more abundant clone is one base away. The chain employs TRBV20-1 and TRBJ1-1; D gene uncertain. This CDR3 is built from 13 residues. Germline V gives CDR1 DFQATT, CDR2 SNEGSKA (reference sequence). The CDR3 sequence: CSSSLSGNTEAFF. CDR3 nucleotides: TGCAGTTCTAGTTTATCCGGAAACACTGAAGCTTTCTTT.

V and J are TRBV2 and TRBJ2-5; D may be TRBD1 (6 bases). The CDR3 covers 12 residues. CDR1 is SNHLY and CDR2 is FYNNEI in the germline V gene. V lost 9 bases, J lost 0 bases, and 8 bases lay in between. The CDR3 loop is CASGQNQETQYF. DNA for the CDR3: TGTGCCAGTGGACAGAACCAAGAGACCCAGTACTTC.

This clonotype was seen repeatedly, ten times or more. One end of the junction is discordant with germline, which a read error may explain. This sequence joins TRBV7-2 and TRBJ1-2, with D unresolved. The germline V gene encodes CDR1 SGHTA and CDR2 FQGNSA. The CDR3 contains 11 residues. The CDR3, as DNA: TGTGCCCGCAGTAAGAGCTATGGCTACACCTTC. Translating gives CARSKSYGYTF.

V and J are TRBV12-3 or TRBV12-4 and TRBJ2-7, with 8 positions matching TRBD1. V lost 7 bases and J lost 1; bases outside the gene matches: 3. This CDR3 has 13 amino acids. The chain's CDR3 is CASKDRESYEQYF. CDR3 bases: TGTGCCAGCAAGGACAGGGAGTCCTACGAGCAGTACTTC.

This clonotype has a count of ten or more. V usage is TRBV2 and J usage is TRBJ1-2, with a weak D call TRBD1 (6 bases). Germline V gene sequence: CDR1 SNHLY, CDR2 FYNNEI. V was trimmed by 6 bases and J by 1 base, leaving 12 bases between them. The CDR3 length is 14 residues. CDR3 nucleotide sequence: TGTGCCAGCAGGGGGGACACCCTTAACTATGGCTACACCTTC. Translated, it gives CASRGDTLNYGYTF.

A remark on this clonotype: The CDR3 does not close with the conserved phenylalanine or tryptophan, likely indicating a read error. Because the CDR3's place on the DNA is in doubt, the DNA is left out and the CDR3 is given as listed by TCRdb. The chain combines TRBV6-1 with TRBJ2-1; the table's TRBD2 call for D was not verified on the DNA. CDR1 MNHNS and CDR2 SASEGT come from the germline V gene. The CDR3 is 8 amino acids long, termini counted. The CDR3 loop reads CASGRLAG.

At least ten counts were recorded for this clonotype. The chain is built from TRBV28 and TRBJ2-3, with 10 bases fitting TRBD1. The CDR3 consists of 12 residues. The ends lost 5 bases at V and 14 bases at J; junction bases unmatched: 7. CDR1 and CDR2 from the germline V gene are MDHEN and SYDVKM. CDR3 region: CASSRGQGIWYF. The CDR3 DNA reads TGTGCCAGCAGTAGGGGACAGGGGATCTGGTATTTT.

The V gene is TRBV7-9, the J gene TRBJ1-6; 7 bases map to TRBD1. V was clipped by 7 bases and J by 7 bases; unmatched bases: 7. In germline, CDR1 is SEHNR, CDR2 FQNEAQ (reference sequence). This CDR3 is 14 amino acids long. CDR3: CASTRQGQNSPLHF. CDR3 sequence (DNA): TGTGCCAGCACCCGACAGGGTCAAAATTCACCCCTCCACTTT.

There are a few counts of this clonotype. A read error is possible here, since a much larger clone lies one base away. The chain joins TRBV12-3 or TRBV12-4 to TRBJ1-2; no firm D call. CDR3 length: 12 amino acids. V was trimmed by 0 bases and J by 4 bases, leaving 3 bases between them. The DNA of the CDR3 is TGTGCCAGCAGTTTAGCTGGCTATGGCTACACCTTC. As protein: CASSLAGYGYTF.

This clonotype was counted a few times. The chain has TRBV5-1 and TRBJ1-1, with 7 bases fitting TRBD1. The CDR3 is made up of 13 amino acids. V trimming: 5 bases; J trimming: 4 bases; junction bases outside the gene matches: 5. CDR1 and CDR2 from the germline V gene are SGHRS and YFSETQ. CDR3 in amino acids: CASRGGPPTEAFF. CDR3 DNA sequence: TGCGCCAGCAGAGGGGGCCCCCCCACTGAAGCTTTCTTT.

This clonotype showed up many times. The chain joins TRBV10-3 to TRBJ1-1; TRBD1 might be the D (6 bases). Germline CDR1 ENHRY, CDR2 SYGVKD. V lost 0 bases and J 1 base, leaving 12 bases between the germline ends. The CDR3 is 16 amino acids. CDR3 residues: CAISESEGVANTEAFF. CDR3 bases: TGTGCCATCAGTGAGTCGGAGGGGGTGGCGAACACTGAAGCTTTCTTT.

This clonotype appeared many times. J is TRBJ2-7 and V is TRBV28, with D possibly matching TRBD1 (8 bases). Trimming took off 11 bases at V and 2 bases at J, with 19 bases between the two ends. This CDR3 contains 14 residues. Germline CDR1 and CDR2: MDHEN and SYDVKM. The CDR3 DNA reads TGTGCCGCCGCAAACAGGGGGGGAACCTACGAGCAGTACTTC. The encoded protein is CAAANRGGTYEQYF.

The CDR3 loop is CASSQALTGGPQSEAFF. The CDR3 nucleotides are TGTGCCAGCAGCCAAGCATTGACAGGAGGGCCCCAGAGTGAAGCTTTCTTT. The chain employs TRBV4-2 and TRBJ1-1, with D possibly TRBD1 on 6 matching bases. Trimming shortened V by 1 base and J by 7 bases, and 22 bases separated the two germline ends. Germline V gives CDR1 LGHNA, CDR2 YNFKEQ. This CDR3 is built from 17 residues.

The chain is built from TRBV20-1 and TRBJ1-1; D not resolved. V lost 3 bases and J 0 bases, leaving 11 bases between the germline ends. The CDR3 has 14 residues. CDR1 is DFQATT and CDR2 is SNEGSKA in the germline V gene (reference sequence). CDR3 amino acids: CSARIRGMNTEAFF. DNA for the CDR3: TGCAGTGCTAGGATCCGGGGTATGAACACTGAAGCTTTCTTT.

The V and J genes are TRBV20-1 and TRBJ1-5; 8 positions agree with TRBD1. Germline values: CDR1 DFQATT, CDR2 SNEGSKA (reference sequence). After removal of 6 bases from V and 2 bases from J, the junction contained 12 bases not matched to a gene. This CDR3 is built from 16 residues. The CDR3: CSATTGARIGNQPQHF. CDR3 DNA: TGCAGTGCAACGACAGGGGCCCGAATTGGCAATCAGCCCCAGCATTTT.

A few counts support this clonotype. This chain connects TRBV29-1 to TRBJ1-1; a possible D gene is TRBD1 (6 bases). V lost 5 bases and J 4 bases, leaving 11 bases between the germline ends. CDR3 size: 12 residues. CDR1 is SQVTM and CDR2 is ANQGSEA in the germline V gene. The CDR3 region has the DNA TGCAGCGTTTCACAGGGTAGCACTGAAGCTTTCTTT. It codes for CSVSQGSTEAFF.

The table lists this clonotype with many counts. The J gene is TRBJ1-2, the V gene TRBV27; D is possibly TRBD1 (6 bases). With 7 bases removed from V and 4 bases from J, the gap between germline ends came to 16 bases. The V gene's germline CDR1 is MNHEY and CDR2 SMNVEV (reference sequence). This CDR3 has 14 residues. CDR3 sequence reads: CASKNQGRSYGYTF. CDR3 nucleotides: TGTGCCAGCAAAAATCAGGGGCGCTCCTATGGCTACACCTTC.

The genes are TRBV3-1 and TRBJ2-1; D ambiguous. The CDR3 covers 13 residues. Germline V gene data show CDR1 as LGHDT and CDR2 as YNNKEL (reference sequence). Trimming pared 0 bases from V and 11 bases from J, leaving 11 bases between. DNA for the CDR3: TGTGCCAGCAGCCAAGATTTGATTCAACAGCAGTTCTTC. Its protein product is CASSQDLIQQQFF.

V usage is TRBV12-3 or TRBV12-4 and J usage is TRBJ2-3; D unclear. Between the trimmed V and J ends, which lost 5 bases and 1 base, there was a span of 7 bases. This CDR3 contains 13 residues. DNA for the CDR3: TGTGCCAGCAGTCAGTCGGGCACAGATACGCAGTATTTT. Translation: CASSQSGTDTQYF.

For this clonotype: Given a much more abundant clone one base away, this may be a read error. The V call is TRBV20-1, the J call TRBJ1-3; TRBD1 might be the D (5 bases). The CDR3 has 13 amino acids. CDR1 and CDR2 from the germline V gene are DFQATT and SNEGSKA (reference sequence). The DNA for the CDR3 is TGCATTGCTAGGGGAGGGCCTGGAAACACCATATATTTT. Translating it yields CIARGGPGNTIYF.

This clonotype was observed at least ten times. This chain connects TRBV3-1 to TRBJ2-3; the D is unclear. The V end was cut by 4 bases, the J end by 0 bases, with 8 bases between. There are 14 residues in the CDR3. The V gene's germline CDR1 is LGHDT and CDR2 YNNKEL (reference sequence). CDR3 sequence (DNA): TGTGCCAGCAGCCGGCTAGAGAGCACAGATACGCAGTATTTT. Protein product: CASSRLESTDTQYF.

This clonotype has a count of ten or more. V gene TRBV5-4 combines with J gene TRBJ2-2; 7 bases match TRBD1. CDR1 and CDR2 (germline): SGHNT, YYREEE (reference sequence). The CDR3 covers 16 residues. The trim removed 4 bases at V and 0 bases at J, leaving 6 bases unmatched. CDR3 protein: CASSMPGQSNTGELFF. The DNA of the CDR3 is TGTGCCAGCAGCATGCCGGGACAGTCGAACACCGGGGAGCTGTTTTTT.

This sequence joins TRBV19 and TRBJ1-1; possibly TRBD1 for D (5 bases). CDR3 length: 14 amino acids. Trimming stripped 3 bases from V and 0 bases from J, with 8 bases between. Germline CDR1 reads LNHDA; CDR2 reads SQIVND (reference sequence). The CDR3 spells CASSMQGMNTEAFF. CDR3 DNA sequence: TGTGCCAGTAGTATGCAGGGAATGAACACTGAAGCTTTCTTT.

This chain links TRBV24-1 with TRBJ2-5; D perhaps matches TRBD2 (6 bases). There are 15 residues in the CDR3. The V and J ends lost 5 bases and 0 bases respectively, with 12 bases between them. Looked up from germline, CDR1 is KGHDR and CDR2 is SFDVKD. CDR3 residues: CATSASGLNQETQYF. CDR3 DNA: TGTGCCACCAGTGCCTCGGGACTCAACCAAGAGACCCAGTACTTC.

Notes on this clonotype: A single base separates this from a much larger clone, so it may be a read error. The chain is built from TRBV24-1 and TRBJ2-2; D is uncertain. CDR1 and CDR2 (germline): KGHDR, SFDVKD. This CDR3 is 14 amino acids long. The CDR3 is CATSPNGNTEELFF. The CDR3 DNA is TGTGCCACCAGCCCCAATGGGAACACCGAGGAGCTGTTTTTT.

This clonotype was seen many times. The CDR3 loop reads CSALYDGRDDQPQHF. The CDR3 bases are TGCAGTGCTCTCTACGATGGGAGGGACGATCAGCCCCAGCATTTT. This rearrangement joins TRBV20-1 to TRBJ1-5, with D possibly being TRBD1 (5 bases). CDR3 length: 15 amino acids. V lost 5 bases, J lost 5 bases, and 19 bases lay in between. The germline V gene has CDR1 DFQATT and CDR2 SNEGSKA (reference sequence).